The 15 T cell receptor beta chains presented below share a single source sample, sequenced in a study of T-cell memory formation after mild COVID-19. In TCRdb, the 5' RACE reads were re-called with MiXCR into one record per CDR3 protein. The repertoire holds around 430,000 distinct CDR3 sequences, with approximately 15% as singletons. Input material: PBMCs or a T cell subset sorted from them (not recorded which). These receptor sequences come from a man aged 18 to 29 who had mild COVID-19 (a few samples of this study predate the infection). Cell type and time point are not known.

This chain uses TRBV12-3 or TRBV12-4 with TRBJ1-5, with D maybe TRBD1 (6 bases). This CDR3 contains 14 residues. The V end lost 6 bases, the J end lost 3 bases, and 12 bases lay between the germline ends. The CDR3 nucleotides read TGTGCCAGCAGGCGGACAGAGGCCAATCAGCCCCAGCATTTT. It is translated as CASRRTEANQPQHF.

The chain uses TRBV20-1 and TRBJ1-1, with a possible D match to TRBD1 (6 bases). Trimming shortened V by 1 base and J by 2 bases, and 11 bases separated the two germline ends. The germline CDR1 and CDR2 sequences are DFQATT and SNEGSKA (reference sequence). The CDR3 loop spans 14 amino acids. In DNA, the CDR3 is TGCAGTGCTAGAGCGCCGGACAGTAACACTGAAGCTTTCTTT. Translation gives CSARAPDSNTEAFF.

The chain couples TRBV7-3 to TRBJ2-7; D perhaps matches TRBD1 (7 bases). The germline V gene has CDR1 SGHTA and CDR2 FQGTGA. CDR3 length equals 12 residues. The ends were cut back, 9 bases at V and 5 bases at J, with 14 bases in the middle. CDR3 in DNA: TGTGCCAGGAAACCAGGGGGGCACGAGCAGTACGTC. Translating gives CARKPGGHEQYV.

This clonotype has only a few counts. The chain joins TRBV4-2 to TRBJ1-5; 8 bases line up with TRBD1. Germline CDR1 LGHNA, CDR2 YNFKEQ. The CDR3 has 15 residues. V lost 1 base to trimming and J lost 2 bases; unmatched junction nucleotides: 1. CDR3 bases: TGTGCCAGCAGCCAAGCAGGGGGCGGCAATCAGCCCCAGCATTTT. This sequence encodes CASSQAGGGNQPQHF.

The gene calls are TRBV28 and TRBJ1-2; D is undetermined. There are 12 residues in the CDR3. Trimming cost V 8 bases and J 4 bases, with 11 bases left between them. Germline loops: CDR1 MDHEN, CDR2 SYDVKM. Here the CDR3 DNA reads TGTGCCAGCGGGTTGTGGGGCTATGGCTACACCTTC. Its translation is CASGLWGYGYTF.

This clonotype has ten or more counts. The rearrangement links TRBV12-3 or TRBV12-4 to TRBJ1-5; D is unclear. The CDR3 is made up of 13 amino acids. Trimming took 6 bases from V and 9 from J, leaving 15 bases between them. CDR3 amino acids: CASSRTTKSPQHF. In DNA, the CDR3 is TGTGCCAGCAGCCGTACTACTAAGTCGCCCCAGCATTTT.

DNA for the CDR3: TGCGCCAGCAGCCAAGACAGGTTCTCCTACGAGCAGTACTTC. Its protein product is CASSQDRFSYEQYF. V gene TRBV4-3 combines with J gene TRBJ2-7; D remains unclear. Between the trimmed V and J ends, which lost 0 bases and 0 bases, there was a span of 6 bases. The V gene's germline CDR1 is LGHNA and CDR2 YSLEER. The CDR3 spans 14 residues.

This clonotype was seen a handful of times. The chain recombines TRBV7-3 with TRBJ2-6; tentative D call: TRBD2 (6 bases). V dropped 4 bases and J dropped 1 base, with 14 bases sitting between them. CDR3 length equals 17 residues. Germline assignment: CDR1 SGHTA and CDR2 FQGTGA. The CDR3 sequence: CASSSSGTSSGANVLTF. In nucleotides, the CDR3 is TGTGCCAGCAGCTCGTCCGGGACTTCTTCTGGGGCCAACGTCCTGACTTTC.

The chain uses TRBV4-1 and TRBJ2-7; 7 positions match TRBD1. Losses at the gene ends were 3 bases for V and 6 bases for J; bases not matched to a gene: 14. The CDR3 sequence is 16 residues long. The germline gives CDR1 MGHRA, CDR2 YSYEKL. The CDR3 protein is CASSQVLGDRDPEQYV. CDR3 DNA sequence: TGCGCCAGCAGCCAGGTACTTGGAGACAGGGACCCCGAGCAGTACGTC.

The chain couples TRBV9 to TRBJ1-1; no firm D call. The V end was cut by 5 bases, the J end by 1 base, with 6 bases between. CDR3 length: 12 residues. Germline V gene lookup returns CDR1 SGDLS and CDR2 YYNGEE. The CDR3 DNA reads TGTGCCAGCAGGAATCAGAACACTGAAGCTTTCTTT. It translates to CASRNQNTEAFF.

This clonotype was counted between two and nine times. The chain combines TRBV29-1 with TRBJ2-5; 11 bases are a match to TRBD1. This CDR3 has 15 residues. Germline values: CDR1 SQVTM, CDR2 ANQGSEA. With 6 bases clipped from V and 4 bases from J, the junction kept 10 bases outside the gene matches. CDR3 in amino acids: CSVGTGGVLRETQYF. In nucleotides, the CDR3 is TGCAGCGTCGGGACAGGGGGGGTACTAAGAGAGACCCAGTACTTC.

This chain connects TRBV7-2 to TRBJ2-7, with 8 bases identical to TRBD2. Germline CDR1 and CDR2: SGHTA and FQGNSA. The trim removed 5 bases at V and 0 bases at J, leaving 9 bases unmatched. This CDR3 has 16 amino acids. CDR3 sequence (DNA): TGTGCCAGCAGCGAAGGTTTTGCGGGGGGCTCCTACGAGCAGTACTTC. Its protein is CASSEGFAGGSYEQYF. Supplemented by reference TRBV7-2 and TRBJ2-7, the full variable domain reads GAGVSQSPSNKVTEKGKDVELRCDPISGHTALYWYRQSLGQGLEFLIYFQGNSAPDKSGLPSDRFSAERTGGSVSTLTIQRTQQEDSAVYLCASSEGFAGGSYEQYFGPGTRLTVT.

The table lists this clonotype with a few counts. The rearrangement uses TRBV10-3 and TRBJ1-5, with unresolved D. The CDR3 is made up of 13 amino acids. Per germline, CDR1 ENHRY and CDR2 SYGVKD. Deletions cut 11 bases from V and 2 bases from J, with 13 bases between. CDR3 nucleotides: TGTGCCTCAAAGGGAGTGGGCAATCAGCCCCAGCATTTT. Translated: CASKGVGNQPQHF.

J is TRBJ2-1 and V is TRBV24-1, with D perhaps TRBD1 or TRBD2 (6 bases each). Germline V gene data show CDR1 as KGHDR and CDR2 as SFDVKD. The CDR3 runs 14 residues. Trimming stripped 5 bases from V and 7 bases from J, with 14 bases between. CDR3 DNA: TGTGCCACCAGTGCCCTGGAGGGGGGAAATGAGCAGTTCTTC. Amino acid sequence: CATSALEGGNEQFF.

The chain links TRBV6-5 to TRBJ1-6; perhaps TRBD1 as D (5 bases). CDR3 length equals 14 residues. CDR1 and CDR2 from the germline V gene are MNHEY and SVGAGI. Trimming took 1 base from V and 8 from J, leaving 9 bases between them. CDR3 sequence: CASSYWGEDSPLHF. CDR3 nucleotides: TGTGCCAGCAGTTACTGGGGGGAAGATTCACCCCTCCACTTT.